This TCR beta chain was captured by sequencing in a study of shared clonotypes between healthy human individuals. Study-wide background: The study used three CD4 naive, three CD4 memory, two CD8 naive and one CD8 memory plate per donor.

V lost 8 bases to trimming and J lost 0 bases, with 16 bases between them. The length of the CDR3 is 15 residues. From germline, CDR1 is MDHEN and CDR2 SYDVKM. Regarding the study as a whole: A limitation of the genetic and exposure-history diversity represented arose from few donors.

Deep was the level at which the assay was run. Produced via immunoSEQ multiplex PCR; TCRdb's table is partial and in-frame only. The sample records about 1 million clones, about 75% being singletons. Worth noting for this clone: Antigen unknown.

None of the donors, who were healthy HIV-negative adults, had recently had acute infections or vaccinations. The chain recombines TRBV28 with TRBJ1-2, with a weak D call TRBD1 (6 bases). The sample comprised memory CD4+ T cells sorted from blood. Regarding subset: CD45RA-negative fraction. This clonotype originated in a man younger than 35 in good health. The CDR3 loop is CASRKGVGSNYGYTF. The CDR3 DNA sequence: TGTGCCAGCCGAAAGGGGGTCGGCTCTAACTATGGCTACACCTTC.